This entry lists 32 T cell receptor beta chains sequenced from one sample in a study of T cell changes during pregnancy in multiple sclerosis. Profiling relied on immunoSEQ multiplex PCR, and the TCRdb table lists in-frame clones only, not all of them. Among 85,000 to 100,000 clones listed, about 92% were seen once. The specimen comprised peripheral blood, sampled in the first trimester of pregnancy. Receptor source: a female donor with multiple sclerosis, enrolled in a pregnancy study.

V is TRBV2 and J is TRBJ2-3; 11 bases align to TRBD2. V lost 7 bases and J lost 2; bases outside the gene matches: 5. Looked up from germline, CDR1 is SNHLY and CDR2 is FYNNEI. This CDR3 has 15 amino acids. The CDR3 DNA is TGTGCCAGCATCGGGACTAGCGGTACCACAGATACGCAGTATTTT. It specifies CASIGTSGTTDTQYF.

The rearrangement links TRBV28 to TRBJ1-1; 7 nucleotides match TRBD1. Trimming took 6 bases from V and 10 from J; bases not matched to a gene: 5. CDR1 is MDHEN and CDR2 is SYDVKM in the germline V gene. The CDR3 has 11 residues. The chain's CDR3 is CASRQGRGAFF. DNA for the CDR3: TGTGCCAGCAGACAGGGGCGGGGAGCTTTCTTT.

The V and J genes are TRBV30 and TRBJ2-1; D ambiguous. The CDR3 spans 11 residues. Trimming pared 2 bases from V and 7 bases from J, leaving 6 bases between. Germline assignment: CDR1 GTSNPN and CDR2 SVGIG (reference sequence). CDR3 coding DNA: TGTGCCTGGAGTCCTCTAAATGAGCAGTTCTTC. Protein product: CAWSPLNEQFF.

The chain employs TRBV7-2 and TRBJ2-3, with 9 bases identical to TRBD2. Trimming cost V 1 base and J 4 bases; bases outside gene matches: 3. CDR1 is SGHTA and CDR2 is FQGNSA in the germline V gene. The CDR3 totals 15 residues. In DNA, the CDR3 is TGTGCCAGCAGCTTAGAAGCGGGGGGCGCAGATACGCAGTATTTT. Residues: CASSLEAGGADTQYF.

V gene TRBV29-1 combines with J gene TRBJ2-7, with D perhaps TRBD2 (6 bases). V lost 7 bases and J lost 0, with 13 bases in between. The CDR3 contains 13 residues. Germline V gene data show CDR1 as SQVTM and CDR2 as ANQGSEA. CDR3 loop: CSAVAESSYEQYF. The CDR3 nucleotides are TGCAGCGCCGTAGCGGAGAGCTCCTACGAGCAGTACTTC.

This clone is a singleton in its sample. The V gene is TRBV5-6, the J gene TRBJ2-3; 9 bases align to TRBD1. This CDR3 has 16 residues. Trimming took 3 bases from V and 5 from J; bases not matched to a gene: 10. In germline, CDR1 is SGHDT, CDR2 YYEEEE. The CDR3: CASSYDRDRVGDTQYF. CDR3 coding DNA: TGTGCCAGCAGCTATGACCGGGACAGGGTGGGAGATACGCAGTATTTT. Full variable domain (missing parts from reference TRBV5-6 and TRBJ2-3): DAGVTQSPTHLIKTRGQQVTLRCSPKSGHDTVSWYQQALGQGPQFIFQYYEEEERQRGNFPDRFSGHQFPNYSSELNVNALLLGDSALYLCASSYDRDRVGDTQYFGPGTRLTVL.

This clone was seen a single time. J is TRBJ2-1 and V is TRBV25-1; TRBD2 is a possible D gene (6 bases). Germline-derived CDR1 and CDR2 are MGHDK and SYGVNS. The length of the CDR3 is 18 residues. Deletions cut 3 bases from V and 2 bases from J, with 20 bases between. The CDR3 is CASSDPYGSGSAYNEQFF. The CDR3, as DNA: TGTGCCAGCAGTGACCCATATGGGAGCGGGTCCGCCTACAATGAGCAGTTCTTC.

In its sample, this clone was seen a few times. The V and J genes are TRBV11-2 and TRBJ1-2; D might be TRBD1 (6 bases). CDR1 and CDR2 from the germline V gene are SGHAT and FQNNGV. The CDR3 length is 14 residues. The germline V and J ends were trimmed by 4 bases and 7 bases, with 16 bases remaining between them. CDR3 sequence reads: CASSSVRGIRGYTF. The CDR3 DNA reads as TGTGCCAGCAGCTCAGTTAGGGGGATTCGTGGCTACACCTTC.

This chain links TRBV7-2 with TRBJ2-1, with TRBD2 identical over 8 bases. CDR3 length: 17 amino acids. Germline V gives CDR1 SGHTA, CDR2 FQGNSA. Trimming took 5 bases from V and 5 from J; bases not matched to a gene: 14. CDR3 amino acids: CASSPALAGTSNNEQFF. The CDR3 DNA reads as TGTGCCAGCAGCCCCGCGTTAGCGGGAACCTCGAACAATGAGCAGTTCTTC.

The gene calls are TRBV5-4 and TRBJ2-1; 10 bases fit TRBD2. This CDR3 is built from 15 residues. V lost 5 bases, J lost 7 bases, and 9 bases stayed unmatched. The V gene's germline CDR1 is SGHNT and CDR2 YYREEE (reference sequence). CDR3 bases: TGTGCCAGCAGACAAGCGGGAGGGTCAGGGAATGAGCAGTTCTTC. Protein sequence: CASRQAGGSGNEQFF.

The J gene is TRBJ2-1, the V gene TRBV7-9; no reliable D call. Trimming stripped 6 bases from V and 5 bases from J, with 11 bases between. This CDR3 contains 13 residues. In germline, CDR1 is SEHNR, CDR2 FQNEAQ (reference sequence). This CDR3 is CASSPGPDNEQFF. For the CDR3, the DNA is TGTGCCAGCAGTCCCGGTCCGGACAATGAGCAGTTCTTC.

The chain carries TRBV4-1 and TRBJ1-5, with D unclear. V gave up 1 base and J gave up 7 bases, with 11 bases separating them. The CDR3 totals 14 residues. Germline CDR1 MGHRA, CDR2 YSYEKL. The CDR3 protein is CASSQVGTSQPQHF. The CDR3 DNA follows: TGCGCCAGCAGCCAAGTGGGCACTTCCCAGCCCCAGCATTTT.

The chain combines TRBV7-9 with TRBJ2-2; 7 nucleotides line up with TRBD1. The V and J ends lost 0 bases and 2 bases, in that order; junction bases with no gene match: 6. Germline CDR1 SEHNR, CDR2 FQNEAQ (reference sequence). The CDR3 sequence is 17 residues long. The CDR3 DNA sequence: TGTGCCAGCAGCTTAGCTGGGACAGTCCCAAACACCGGGGAGCTGTTTTTT. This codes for CASSLAGTVPNTGELFF.

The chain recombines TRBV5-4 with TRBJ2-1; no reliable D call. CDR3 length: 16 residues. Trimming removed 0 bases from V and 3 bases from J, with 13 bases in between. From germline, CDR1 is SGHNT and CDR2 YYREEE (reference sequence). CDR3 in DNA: TGTGCCAGCAGCTTGGCCCCCCGGTCTATCTACAATGAGCAGTTCTTC. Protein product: CASSLAPRSIYNEQFF.

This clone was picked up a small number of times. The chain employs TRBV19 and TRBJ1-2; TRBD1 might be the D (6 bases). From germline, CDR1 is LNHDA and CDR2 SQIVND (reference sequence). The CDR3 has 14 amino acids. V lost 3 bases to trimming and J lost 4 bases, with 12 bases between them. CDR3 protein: CASSIPGAGYGYTF. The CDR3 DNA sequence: TGTGCCAGTAGTATCCCAGGGGCTGGCTATGGCTACACCTTC.

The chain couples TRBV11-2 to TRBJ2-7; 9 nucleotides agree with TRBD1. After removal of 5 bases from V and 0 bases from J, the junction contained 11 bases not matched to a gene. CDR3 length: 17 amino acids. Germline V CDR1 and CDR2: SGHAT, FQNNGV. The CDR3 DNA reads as TGTGCCAGCAGCCCCCAGGGCGGGACAGGGAGCTCCTACGAGCAGTACTTC. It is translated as CASSPQGGTGSSYEQYF.

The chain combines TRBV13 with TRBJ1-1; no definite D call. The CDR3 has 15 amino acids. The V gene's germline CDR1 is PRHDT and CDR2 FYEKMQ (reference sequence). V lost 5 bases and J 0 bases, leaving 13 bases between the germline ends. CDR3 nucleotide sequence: TGTGCCAGCAGCACCCGGACTGATTTGAACACTGAAGCTTTCTTT. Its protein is CASSTRTDLNTEAFF.

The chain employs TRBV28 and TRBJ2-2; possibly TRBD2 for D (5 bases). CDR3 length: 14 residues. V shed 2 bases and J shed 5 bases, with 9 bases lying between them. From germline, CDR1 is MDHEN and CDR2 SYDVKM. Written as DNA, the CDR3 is TGTGCCAGCAGTTTAGCGGGCGTTACCGGGGAGCTGTTTTTT. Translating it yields CASSLAGVTGELFF.

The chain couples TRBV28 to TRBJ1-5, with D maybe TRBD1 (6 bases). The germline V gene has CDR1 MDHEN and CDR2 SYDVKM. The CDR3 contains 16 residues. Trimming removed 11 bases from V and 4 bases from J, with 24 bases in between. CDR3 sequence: CAGQQSGLGDNQPQHF. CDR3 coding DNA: TGTGCCGGACAGCAATCGGGGCTGGGGGATAATCAGCCCCAGCATTTT.

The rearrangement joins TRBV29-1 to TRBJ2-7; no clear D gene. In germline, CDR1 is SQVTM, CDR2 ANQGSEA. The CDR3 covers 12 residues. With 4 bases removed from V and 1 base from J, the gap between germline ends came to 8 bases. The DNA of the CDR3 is TGCAGCGTTGGACTCAATTCCTACGAGCAGTACTTC. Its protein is CSVGLNSYEQYF.

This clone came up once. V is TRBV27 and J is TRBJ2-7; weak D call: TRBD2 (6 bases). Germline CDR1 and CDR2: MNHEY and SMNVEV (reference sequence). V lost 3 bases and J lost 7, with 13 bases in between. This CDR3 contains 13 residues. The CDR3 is CASSLGLRKEQYF. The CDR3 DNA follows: TGTGCCAGCAGTTTGGGACTCCGTAAGGAGCAGTACTTC.

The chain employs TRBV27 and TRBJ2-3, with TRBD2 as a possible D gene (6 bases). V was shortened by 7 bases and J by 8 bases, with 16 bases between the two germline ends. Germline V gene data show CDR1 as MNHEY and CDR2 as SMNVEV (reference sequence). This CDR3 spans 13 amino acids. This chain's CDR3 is CASTMGGVTTQYF. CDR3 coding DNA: TGTGCCAGCACTATGGGGGGAGTCACTACGCAGTATTTT.

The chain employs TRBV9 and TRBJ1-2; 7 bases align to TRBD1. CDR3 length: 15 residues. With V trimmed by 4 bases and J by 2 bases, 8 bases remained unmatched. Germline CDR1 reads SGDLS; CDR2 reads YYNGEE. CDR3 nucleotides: TGTGCCAGCAGCACCCGGACAGGAAAAAACTATGGCTACACCTTC. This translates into CASSTRTGKNYGYTF.

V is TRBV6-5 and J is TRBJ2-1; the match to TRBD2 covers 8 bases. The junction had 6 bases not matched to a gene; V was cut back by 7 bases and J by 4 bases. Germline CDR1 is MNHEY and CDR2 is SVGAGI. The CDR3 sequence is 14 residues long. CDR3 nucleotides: TGTGCCAGCAAAACTAGCGGATATTACAATGAGCAGTTCTTC. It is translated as CASKTSGYYNEQFF.

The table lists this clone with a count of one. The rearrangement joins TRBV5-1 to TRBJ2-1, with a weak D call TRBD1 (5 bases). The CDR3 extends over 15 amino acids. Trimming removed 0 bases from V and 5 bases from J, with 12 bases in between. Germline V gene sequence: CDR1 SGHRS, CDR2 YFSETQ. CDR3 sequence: CASSLARVVNNEQFF. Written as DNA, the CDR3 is TGCGCCAGCAGCTTGGCCAGGGTGGTTAACAATGAGCAGTTCTTC.

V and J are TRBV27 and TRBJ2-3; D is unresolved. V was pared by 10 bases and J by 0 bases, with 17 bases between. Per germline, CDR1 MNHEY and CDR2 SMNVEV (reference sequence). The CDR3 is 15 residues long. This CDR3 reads CATHRGLPSTDTQYF. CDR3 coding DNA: TGTGCCACCCATCGAGGTCTACCTAGCACAGATACGCAGTATTTT.

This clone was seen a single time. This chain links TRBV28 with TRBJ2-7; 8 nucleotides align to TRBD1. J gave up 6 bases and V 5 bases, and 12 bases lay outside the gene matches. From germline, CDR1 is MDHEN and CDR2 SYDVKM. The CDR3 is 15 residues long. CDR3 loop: CASSTFQGARAEQYF. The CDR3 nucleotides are TGTGCCAGCAGTACCTTTCAGGGGGCGCGTGCCGAGCAGTACTTC.

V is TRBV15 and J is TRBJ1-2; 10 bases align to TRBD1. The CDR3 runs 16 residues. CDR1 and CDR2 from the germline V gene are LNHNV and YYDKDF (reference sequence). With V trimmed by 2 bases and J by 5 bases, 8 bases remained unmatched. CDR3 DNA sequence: TGTGCCACCAGCAGATACCCGGGACAGGGGACTTATGGCTACACCTTC. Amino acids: CATSRYPGQGTYGYTF.

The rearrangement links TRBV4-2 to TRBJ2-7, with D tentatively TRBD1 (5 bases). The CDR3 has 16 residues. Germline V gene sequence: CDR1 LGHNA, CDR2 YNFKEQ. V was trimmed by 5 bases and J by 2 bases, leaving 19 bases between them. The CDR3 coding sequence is TGTGCCAGCAGCTCTCCTTCTACCCGGACACCCTACGAGCAGTACTTC. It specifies CASSSPSTRTPYEQYF.

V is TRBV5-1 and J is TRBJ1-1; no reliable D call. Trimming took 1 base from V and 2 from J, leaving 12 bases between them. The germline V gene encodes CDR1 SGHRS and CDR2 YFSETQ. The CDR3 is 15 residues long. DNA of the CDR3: TGCGCCAGCAGCTTGAGTCCGACTGGAAACACTGAAGCTTTCTTT. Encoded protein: CASSLSPTGNTEAFF.

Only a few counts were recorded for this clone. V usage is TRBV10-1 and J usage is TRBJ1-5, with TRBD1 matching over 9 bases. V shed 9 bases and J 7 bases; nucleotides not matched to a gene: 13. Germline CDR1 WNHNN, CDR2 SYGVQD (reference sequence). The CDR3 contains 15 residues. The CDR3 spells CARGPGQGAGQPQHF. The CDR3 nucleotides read TGCGCCAGGGGACCGGGACAGGGTGCGGGGCAGCCCCAGCATTTT.

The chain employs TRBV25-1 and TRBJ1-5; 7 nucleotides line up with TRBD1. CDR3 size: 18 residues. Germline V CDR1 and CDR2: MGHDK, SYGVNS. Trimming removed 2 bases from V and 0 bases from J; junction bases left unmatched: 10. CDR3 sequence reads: CASSEVGQELYSNQPQHF. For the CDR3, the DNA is TGTGCCAGCAGTGAAGTCGGACAGGAACTTTATAGCAATCAGCCCCAGCATTTT.